This T cell receptor (beta chain) stems from a study of beta chain features in type 1 diabetes. The entirety of the isolated RNA underwent reverse transcription, so expressed TCRB transcripts were sequenced. TCRdb's table, derived via immunoSEQ multiplex PCR, lists solely in-frame clones and lacks some. Found here are around 19,000 clones, approximately 50% of them singletons; the top ten hold about 0.4%. A note on this clone: Its antigen is currently unknown.

Sorting gave populations that all exceeded 95% purity. Trimming removed 1 base from V and 5 bases from J, with 14 bases in between. The length of the CDR3 is 15 residues. Germline assignment: CDR1 GTSNPN and CDR2 SVGIG (reference sequence). Study-wide results and caveats: Compared to healthy donors, patients appeared to have naive, central memory and Treg TCRB repertoires that were more alike.

This chain connects TRBV30 to TRBJ1-4; TRBD1 is a possible D gene (6 bases). The TCR sequence derives from a man aged 18 to 30 in good health. Input material: stem cell memory CD4+ T cells from blood. The DNA for the CDR3 is TGTGCCTGGAGTGGCTACAGGGTGGCGAATGAAAAACTGTTTTTT. The encoded protein is CAWSGYRVANEKLFF.